These 31 T cell receptor delta chains came from one sample sequenced in a study of Vδ1+ human thymocytes. Their recognized antigens are unknown. Extracted RNA was reverse transcribed into cDNA. CDR3 amplicons came from multiplex PCR with pooled V-gene forward and constant-region reverse primers. TCRdb re-called the multiplex PCR reads using CATT. The repertoire consists of 70,000 to 90,000 delta-chain clones, with more than 30% occurring once and the leading ten covering approximately 0.3%. Study results and limitations: Thymic TRG and TRD repertoires appeared highly polyclonal.

The specimen was Vdelta1+ gamma-delta thymocytes from the thymus. Subset in this sample: FACS-sorted CD3+ TCRalphabeta- TCRVdelta1+ TCRVdelta2- thymocytes. The origin of the receptors is a boy under two years old who had congenital heart surgery.

Regarding this clone: The same CDR3 arises from other DNA sequences in this sample as well. The rearrangement uses TRDV2 and TRDJ1, with TRDD3 matching over 10 bases. From germline, CDR1 is GEAIGNYY and CDR2 EKD. The CDR3 sequence is 24 residues long. The ends lost 0 bases at V and 0 bases at J; junction bases unmatched: 27. CDR3 sequence reads: CACDTVWSPLLLGDFLLNTDKLIF. The CDR3 DNA follows: TGTGCCTGTGACACCGTTTGGAGTCCACTCTTACTGGGGGATTTCCTACTGAACACCGATAAACTCATCTTT.

This chain links TRDV1 with TRDJ1, with 13 bases identical to TRDD3. Germline CDR1 reads TSWWSYY; CDR2 reads QGS. Trimming removed 3 bases from V and 3 bases from J; junction bases left unmatched: 22. The CDR3 runs to 22 residues. The CDR3 DNA reads TGTGCTCTTGGGGACGTCCAGCCCTTCTCAGACTGGGGGATACGATGGGCCGATAAACTCATCTTT. The encoded protein is CALGDVQPFSDWGIRWADKLIF.

This clone occurred a few times. J is TRDJ1 and V is TRDV1; 9 bases line up with TRDD3. This CDR3 has 20 residues. Unmatched junction bases numbered 17, after V lost 2 bases and J lost 1 base. CDR1 and CDR2 (germline): TSWWSYY, QGS. The CDR3, as DNA: TGTGCTCTTGGGGAAAATTTGGGGGATAAGGTTAAGGGGTTCACCGATAAACTCATCTTT. It translates to CALGENLGDKVKGFTDKLIF.

V gene TRDV1 combines with J gene TRDJ2; D call uncertain. V was clipped by 3 bases and J by 6 bases, with 17 bases between them. The CDR3 sequence is 16 residues long. Germline assignment: CDR1 TSWWSYY and CDR2 QGS. CDR3 sequence: CALGDTSPIKAAQLFF. The CDR3 nucleotides are TGTGCTCTTGGGGATACTAGTCCGATAAAGGCAGCACAACTCTTCTTT.

Turning to this clone: Other DNA sequences in this sample translate to the same CDR3. This chain connects TRDV1 to TRDJ1; D is possibly TRDD2 or TRDD3 (5 bases each). CDR1 is TSWWSYY, CDR2 QGS, per germline. The length of the CDR3 is 19 residues. V shed 0 bases and J shed 5 bases, with 25 bases lying between them. CDR3 in DNA: TGTGCTCTTGGGGAACTCCCCTGCCTACTGGTCCCACCGCGTGATAAACTCATCTTT. It is translated as CALGELPCLLVPPRDKLIF.

This clone has just a few counts. The chain recombines TRDV1 with TRDJ1, with 8 bases that match TRDD3. The V gene's germline CDR1 is TSWWSYY and CDR2 QGS. V lost 1 base and J lost 0; bases outside the gene matches: 19. There are 21 residues in the CDR3. This CDR3 is CALGERGGDWGFPAYTDKLIF. The CDR3 region has the DNA TGTGCTCTTGGGGAACGAGGGGGAGACTGGGGGTTCCCCGCGTACACCGATAAACTCATCTTT.

The chain combines TRDV1 with TRDJ1; TRDD3 agrees at 7 bases. The germline V gene encodes CDR1 TSWWSYY and CDR2 QGS. This CDR3 contains 14 residues. Trimming at V came to 6 bases and at J to 0 bases, leaving 4 bases not matched to a gene. The CDR3 here is CALGCGGNTDKLIF. The CDR3 DNA reads as TGTGCTCTTGGATGTGGGGGAAACACCGATAAACTCATCTTT.

This sequence joins TRDV1 and TRDJ1, with D perhaps TRDD2 or TRDD3 (8 bases each). Germline V lookup: CDR1 TSWWSYY, CDR2 QGS. V gave up 2 bases and J gave up 0 bases, with 22 bases separating them. The CDR3 is 19 amino acids. The CDR3, as DNA: TGTGCTCTTGGGGAAGTCCTTCCTAACTGGGGGCCGTACACCGATAAACTCATCTTT. Protein product: CALGEVLPNWGPYTDKLIF.

The genes are TRDV1 and TRDJ1; 11 bases line up with TRDD3. The germline V gene has CDR1 TSWWSYY and CDR2 QGS. The CDR3 length is 18 residues. The trim removed 3 bases at V and 3 bases at J, leaving 12 bases unmatched. The CDR3 region has the DNA TGTGCTCTTGGGGACTGTCCACTCCCTGGGGGATACCCCGATAAACTCATCTTT. Protein: CALGDCPLPGGYPDKLIF.

The chain carries TRDV1 and TRDJ1; unclear D gene. Trimming pared 3 bases from V and 2 bases from J, leaving 19 bases between. Germline values: CDR1 TSWWSYY, CDR2 QGS. The CDR3 covers 17 residues. The chain's CDR3 is CALGDPPEGLGTDKLIF. CDR3 nucleotides: TGTGCTCTTGGGGATCCCCCGGAGGGCTTAGGGACCGATAAACTCATCTTT.

V usage is TRDV1 and J usage is TRDJ1; 9 bases fit TRDD3. In germline, CDR1 is TSWWSYY, CDR2 QGS. With V trimmed by 7 bases and J by 0 bases, 21 bases remained unmatched. This CDR3 spans 20 amino acids. In DNA, the CDR3 is TGTGCTCTTGCTTGCCCTCGAGGTACTGGGGGACCACGCGACACCGATAAACTCATCTTT. Amino acids: CALACPRGTGGPRDTDKLIF.

This chain uses TRDV1 with TRDJ1; the match to TRDD3 covers 9 bases. The ends lost 1 base at V and 2 bases at J; junction bases unmatched: 14. The CDR3 is 19 amino acids. Germline V gene data show CDR1 as TSWWSYY and CDR2 as QGS. CDR3 loop: CALGERTYRTGGKTDKLIF. The CDR3, as DNA: TGTGCTCTTGGGGAACGGACCTATCGTACTGGGGGAAAGACCGATAAACTCATCTTT.

The chain carries TRDV2 and TRDJ1; 8 bases agree with TRDD3. V dropped 9 bases and J dropped 10; count of bases not matched to a gene: 18. Germline V lookup: CDR1 GEAIGNYY, CDR2 EKD. The CDR3 runs to 14 residues. Here the CDR3 DNA reads TGTGCCACCACTACGGGGGATATTGCCGGGGGACTCATCTTT. Encoded protein: CATTTGDIAGGLIF.

The rearrangement uses TRDV1 and TRDJ1; unclear D gene. CDR1 and CDR2 from the germline V gene are TSWWSYY and QGS. This CDR3 is 16 amino acids long. Trimming left V 0 bases short and J 1 base short, with 12 bases between. CDR3 coding DNA: TGTGCTCTTGGGGAACTTTTGGACGCGTTCACCGATAAACTCATCTTT. It is translated as CALGELLDAFTDKLIF.

This clone was seen more than once but under ten times. The rearrangement uses TRDV1 and TRDJ1; 7 positions agree with TRDD3. After removal of 4 bases from V and 2 bases from J, the junction contained 28 bases not matched to a gene. CDR3 length: 22 amino acids. From germline, CDR1 is TSWWSYY and CDR2 QGS. This chain's CDR3 is CALGGVSRDTYDYKVFTDKLIF. CDR3 DNA sequence: TGTGCTCTTGGGGGGGTAAGCCGGGATACCTACGACTACAAGGTATTTACCGATAAACTCATCTTT.

This rearrangement joins TRDV1 to TRDJ1; 12 positions agree with TRDD3. The CDR3 length is 25 residues. V gave up 3 bases and J gave up 1 base; unmatched junction bases: 30. Germline V gene data show CDR1 as TSWWSYY and CDR2 as QGS. The CDR3 protein is CALGDPPRTSLGDTHFFSATDKLIF. The CDR3 nucleotides read TGTGCTCTTGGGGACCCGCCTAGGACATCCCTGGGGGATACGCATTTTTTCTCAGCCACCGATAAACTCATCTTT.

The genes are TRDV1 and TRDJ1; 11 bases align to TRDD3. Germline V gene sequence: CDR1 TSWWSYY, CDR2 QGS. This CDR3 has 23 amino acids. With V trimmed by 3 bases and J by 1 base, 25 bases remained unmatched. In nucleotides, the CDR3 is TGTGCTCTTGGGGACCGGCCTCAACTTCCTAAATGTGGGGGATACGCGGGCACCGATAAACTCATCTTT. Its protein product is CALGDRPQLPKCGGYAGTDKLIF.

This clone was seen a handful of times. The chain has TRDV1 and TRDJ1; a weak D match, TRDD3 (5 bases). V lost 0 bases and J 1 base, leaving 18 bases between the germline ends. Germline V CDR1 and CDR2: TSWWSYY, QGS. This CDR3 region has 18 residues. CDR3 coding DNA: TGTGCTCTTGGGGAACTGCCCTATTGGGGACCTTTCACCGATAAACTCATCTTT. Translated: CALGELPYWGPFTDKLIF.

This clone was found a few times. J is TRDJ1 and V is TRDV1; 7 bases line up with TRDD3. The germline V gene has CDR1 TSWWSYY and CDR2 QGS. This CDR3 contains 16 residues. The ends lost 2 bases at V and 2 bases at J; junction bases unmatched: 8. CDR3 sequence (DNA): TGTGCTCTTGGGGAAGGGACTCCGGGGGATACCGATAAACTCATCTTT. Translation gives CALGEGTPGDTDKLIF.

This chain joins TRDV1 and TRDJ1, with TRDD3 matching 8 bases. V gave up 2 bases and J gave up 4 bases; unmatched junction bases: 27. This CDR3 region has 22 residues. Germline V gives CDR1 TSWWSYY, CDR2 QGS. In nucleotides, the CDR3 is TGTGCTCTTGGGGAAGTTAGACATCCTACTCCGTCTCTGGGGGAGATCCTCGATAAACTCATCTTT. Translation gives CALGEVRHPTPSLGEILDKLIF.

This clone was counted only a few times. The genes are TRDV1 and TRDJ1; D gene unclear. From germline, CDR1 is TSWWSYY and CDR2 QGS. There are 14 residues in the CDR3. Trimming removed 5 bases at V and 0 bases at J, with 10 bases between. CDR3 DNA: TGTGCTCTTGGGACCCTAGACCACACCGATAAACTCATCTTT. Translated, it gives CALGTLDHTDKLIF.

J is TRDJ1 and V is TRDV1, with D possibly being TRDD3 (5 bases). Germline assignment: CDR1 TSWWSYY and CDR2 QGS. The ends were cut back, 1 base at V and 0 bases at J, with 27 bases in the middle. This CDR3 is built from 21 residues. CDR3 loop: CALGEQNEWLWRGDYTDKLIF. Here the CDR3 DNA reads TGTGCTCTTGGGGAACAAAACGAATGGCTATGGAGGGGAGATTACACCGATAAACTCATCTTT.

This clone was detected only once. This chain joins TRDV1 and TRDJ1; D uncertain. Per the germline V gene, CDR1 is TSWWSYY and CDR2 is QGS. Trimming took off 3 bases at V and 0 bases at J, with 5 bases between the two ends. The CDR3 loop spans 13 amino acids. The DNA for the CDR3 is TGTGCTCTTGGGGAGTTCTACACCGATAAACTCATCTTT. Translated: CALGEFYTDKLIF.

This clone was observed a handful of times. This chain uses TRDV1 with TRDJ1; possibly TRDD3 for D (6 bases). The germline V gene has CDR1 TSWWSYY and CDR2 QGS. V gave up 0 bases and J gave up 3 bases, with 17 bases separating them. The CDR3 sequence is 17 residues long. The CDR3 sequence: CALGELSFRGRPDKLIF. In DNA, the CDR3 is TGTGCTCTTGGGGAACTATCATTCCGGGGGAGACCCGATAAACTCATCTTT.

The gene calls are TRDV1 and TRDJ1; TRDD3 matches at 13 bases. Trimming at V came to 4 bases and at J to 5 bases, leaving 40 bases not matched to a gene. Germline loops: CDR1 TSWWSYY, CDR2 QGS. The CDR3 runs to 27 residues. CDR3 amino acids: CALGAHYIPDFPASLYWGIRYWDKLIF. CDR3 sequence (DNA): TGTGCTCTTGGGGCTCACTATATCCCCGATTTTCCTGCCAGTCTGTACTGGGGGATACGATATTGGGATAAACTCATCTTT.

This clone was observed a handful of times. This chain joins TRDV2 and TRDJ1; 7 bases are a match to TRDD3. This CDR3 contains 12 residues. Trimming removed 9 bases from V and 3 bases from J; junction bases left unmatched: 6. CDR1 GEAIGNYY and CDR2 EKD come from the germline V gene. As DNA, the CDR3 is TGTGCCACTCGGGGGATCCCCGATAAACTCATCTTT. Translation: CATRGIPDKLIF.

V usage is TRDV1 and J usage is TRDJ1; 10 positions match TRDD3. Germline V lookup: CDR1 TSWWSYY, CDR2 QGS. This CDR3 is built from 26 residues. The junction had 31 bases not matched to a gene; V was cut back by 0 bases and J by 0 bases. Written as DNA, the CDR3 is TGTGCTCTTGGGGAACTAGAAGATCCTCTCTACTGGGGGATGCCACCGCCTATACAGTACACCGATAAACTCATCTTT. As protein: CALGELEDPLYWGMPPPIQYTDKLIF.

This chain uses TRDV1 with TRDJ1; 11 bases are a match to TRDD3. The CDR3 totals 20 residues. V lost 1 base and J lost 5; bases outside the gene matches: 18. The germline gives CDR1 TSWWSYY, CDR2 QGS. CDR3 sequence reads: CALGEPLYWGISEGIDKLIF. In DNA form, the CDR3 reads TGTGCTCTTGGGGAACCACTATACTGGGGGATAAGCGAAGGCATAGATAAACTCATCTTT.

This chain uses TRDV1 with TRDJ1, with 12 nucleotides matching TRDD3. CDR1 is TSWWSYY, CDR2 QGS, per germline. The CDR3 extends over 24 amino acids. Germline trimming cut 0 bases from V and 2 bases from J; bases unmatched to any gene: 25. CDR3 DNA: TGTGCTCTTGGGGAACTGAAGATCTCCTATTCCTACTGGGGGATACCTGAGAGGACCGATAAACTCATCTTT. It translates to CALGELKISYSYWGIPERTDKLIF.

This chain links TRDV1 with TRDJ1; D is possibly TRDD2 (6 bases). V was shortened by 0 bases and J by 0 bases, with 17 bases between the two germline ends. This CDR3 contains 18 residues. CDR1 and CDR2 (germline): TSWWSYY, QGS. The CDR3 nucleotides are TGTGCTCTTGGGGAACTACAGTTCCCTTCCCCGTACACCGATAAACTCATCTTT. Its translation is CALGELQFPSPYTDKLIF.

The gene calls are TRDV1 and TRDJ1; D is perhaps TRDD2 (5 bases). V was cut by 0 bases and J by 0 bases, with 20 bases left in between. CDR1 is TSWWSYY and CDR2 is QGS in the germline V gene. The CDR3 totals 19 residues. The CDR3 DNA reads TGTGCTCTTGGGGAACTAAGCGTCTTCCCGAAGTTGTACACCGATAAACTCATCTTT. This sequence encodes CALGELSVFPKLYTDKLIF.